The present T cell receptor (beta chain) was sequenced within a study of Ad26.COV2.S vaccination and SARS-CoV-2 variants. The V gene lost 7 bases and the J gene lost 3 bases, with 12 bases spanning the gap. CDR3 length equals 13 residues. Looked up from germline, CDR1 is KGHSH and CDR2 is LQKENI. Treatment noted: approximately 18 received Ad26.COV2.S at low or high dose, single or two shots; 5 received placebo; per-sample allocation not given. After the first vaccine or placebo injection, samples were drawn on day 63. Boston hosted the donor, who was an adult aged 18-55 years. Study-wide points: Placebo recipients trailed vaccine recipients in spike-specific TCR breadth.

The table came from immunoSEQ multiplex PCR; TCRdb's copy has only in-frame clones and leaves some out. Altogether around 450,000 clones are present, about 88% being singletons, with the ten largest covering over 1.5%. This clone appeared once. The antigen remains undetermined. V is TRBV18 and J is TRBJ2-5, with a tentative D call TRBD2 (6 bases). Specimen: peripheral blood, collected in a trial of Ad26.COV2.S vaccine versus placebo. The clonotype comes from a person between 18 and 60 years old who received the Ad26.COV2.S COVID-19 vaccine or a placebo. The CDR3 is CASCGGIKETQYF. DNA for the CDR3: TGTGCCAGCTGCGGCGGGATTAAAGAGACCCAGTACTTC.